This T cell receptor beta chain stems from a study of CD8+ T cells in alopecia areata. As to treatment: oral pan-JAK inhibitor, 5-10 mg twice daily. TCR sequencing used cDNA made by reverse transcription of extracted RNA. Repertoires were generated with immunoSEQ multiplex PCR, while TCRdb's copy carries only in-frame clones and drops some. Of roughly 190,000 clones listed, 45% to 75% are singletons. CDR1 is DFQATT, CDR2 SNEGSKA, per germline (reference sequence). CDR3 length: 11 residues. V was trimmed by 0 bases and J by 11 bases, leaving 9 bases between them. The rearrangement links TRBV20-1 to TRBJ2-3; D is possibly TRBD2 (6 bases). This material consisted of CD4+ T cells sorted from blood, taken at week 4, from a patient treated with tofacitinib. The clonotype comes from a human donor with alopecia areata. The CDR3 sequence is CSARDPGGQYF. CDR3 DNA sequence: TGCAGTGCTAGAGATCCCGGGGGGCAGTATTTT.